Given below is one T cell receptor beta chain in context. The CDR3 spans 13 residues. CDR1 and CDR2 from the germline V gene are MNHNY and SVGAGI (reference sequence). The V gene lost 7 bases and the J gene lost 1 base, with 10 bases spanning the gap. These data are taken from a study of blood T cell repertoires in COVID-19. Study at large: T cells, B-cell-depleted T cells, or PBMCs supplied cDNA or gDNA.

TCRdb keeps only in-frame clones here, not all; method: immunoSEQ multiplex PCR. The repertoire includes over 200,000 clones, 92% of them detected once, and roughly 1.2% sits in the top ten. The TCR originated in a man aged 25 to 45 with acute or convalescent COVID-19. The V and J genes are TRBV6-6 and TRBJ1-1, with D tentatively TRBD1 (5 bases). Sequencing was carried out using peripheral blood. CDR3 bases: TGTGCCAGCATGCAGGGCGGGAACACTGAAGCTTTCTTT. It yields the protein CASMQGGNTEAFF.